This T cell receptor (beta chain) was sequenced in a study of neurological immune-mediated disorders (dated by TCRdb to 2018 to 2020). With regard to the full study: Peripheral blood TCR-beta repertoires from patients with HTLV-I-associated myelopathy (HAM/TSP), patients with multiple sclerosis, and healthy controls were compared in the study using UMI-based sequencing. Alongside PBMC samples, the set of more than 85 TCR-beta libraries contained longitudinal samples, technical triplicates, and paired CD4+ and CD8+ T-cell subsets that had been sorted. Longitudinal HAM/TSP and healthy donors were sampled at 3 time-points each (roughly 3-40 month intervals). The cohort was made up of approximately 69 subjects, consisting of roughly 14 HAM/TSP patients, 35 or so multiple sclerosis patients and approximately 20 healthy controls. The study at large found these results: No identical CDR3 amino acid sequences were found to be shared among expanded clones across subjects, suggesting that TCR-beta repertoires were private in all groups. TCR clonal expansion was highest in HAM/TSP patients and lowest in MS patients, with MS patients falling below even healthy controls.

The time point label, read with the paper, signifies: longitudinal time-point 1 (baseline). The healthy controls were volunteers from a blood bank in Maryland, USA. Libraries from unsorted PBMCs were made from 2 million PBMCs kept in RNAlater at -80 degrees C until RNA extraction. Peripheral blood underwent Ficoll-Hypaque density gradient centrifugation to isolate PBMCs, which were then cryopreserved in liquid nitrogen. This clonotype has a count of ten or more. Which antigen it targets is not known. Base quality data are lacking; no much larger clone is found one base away. To synthesize cDNA, template-switch 5'RACE was performed with a primer carrying a 10-nucleotide random unique molecular identifier so that each TCR transcript was tagged. Every sequencing run yielded over 180 million TCR-beta sequences covering 15-18 subjects. Total RNA was extracted with the RNeasy kit. TCR-beta VDJ regions were amplified with primers for the TCR constant region and the 5'RACE anchor, using the KAPA Real-time Library Amplification kit. A first PCR added sample indexes and Illumina adaptors, and a second PCR then raised library yield. After purification with Ampure beads, the TCR product of roughly 650 bp was size-selected on a 2% E-gel SizeSelection system. Before pooling, libraries had their quality checked on a Bioanalyzer, their concentration measured with Qubit, and their quantity determined with the Kapa Library Quantification kit. An Illumina HiSeq 2500 sequenced the libraries paired-end 2 x 150 bp. To increase sequence diversity, about 25-31% phiX was spiked into each library pool. In the paper's pipeline: Quality-filtered reads were processed with the UMI-based MiGEC pipeline, which removed over 90% of raw TCR sequences during error correction. VDJ genes were aligned to IMGT germline references, and each clonotype was defined by a unique CDR3 amino acid sequence together with V-J genes. Clonal expansion, Shannon diversity and CDR3 relatedness were evaluated with VDJtools (CalcPairwiseDistances, ClusterSamples), while phylogenetic trees were built in CLCbio workbench. A clone was classed as expanded if it had 8 or more unique UMIs, a cutoff based on coefficient-of-variation modelling across technical triplicates. TCRdb passed the public sequencing reads through fastp at Q25 and MiXCR, retaining productive beta sequences. Identical CDR3 proteins give one entry, which carries the most common genes and DNA. TCRdb, rather than the study authors, made the V and J calls. The sample contains about 49,000 distinct CDR3 sequences, 9% to 10% of them found a single time. The ten largest make up more than 1.5% of the sample.

V is reduced by 8 bases and J by 5 bases, leaving a spacing of 15 bases between them. Including the terminal cysteine and phenylalanine, the CDR3 comprises 13 residues. The read is trimmed to its CDR3 DNA, 39 bases read in frame from base 1. Sequencing used PBMCs. The sequence joins TRBV12-3 or TRBV12-4 to TRBJ1-2, with a tentative D gene TRBD1 over 5 matching bases. This TCR was sampled from a woman aged 40 to 49 in good health. The CDR3 is CASGALSPYGYTF. The nucleotide sequence reads as follows: TGTGCCAGCGGGGCCCTCTCCCCGTATGGCTACACCTTC.